This TCR beta chain appears in the sequencing data of a study of cytomegalovirus exposure and HLA in healthy donors. Turning to the study itself: Earlier, some 200 million T cells were analyzed, and some 120 million unique TCR beta sequences were found among them.

13 Jbeta primers and 60 Vbeta primers were used for the PCR. The protocol was immunoSEQ multiplex PCR, while the TCRdb copy is restricted to in-frame clones and leaves out a portion. Of about 98,000 clones in the sample, roughly two thirds were seen once. V lost 4 bases and J lost 4; bases outside the gene matches: 8. The CDR3 contains 17 residues. Germline CDR1 and CDR2: SNHLY and FYNNEI. The chain carries TRBV2 and TRBJ2-5; 14 nucleotides agree with TRBD2. This clonotype was obtained from a female donor in good health and CMV-seronegative. Sequenced material: PBMCs. DNA of the CDR3: TGTGCCAGCAGTGCGAATGGACTAGCGGGAGGTGGAGAGACCCAGTACTTC. Protein: CASSANGLAGGGETQYF.